This T cell receptor (beta chain) was identified during a study of blood T cell repertoires in COVID-19. Sequencing used immunoSEQ multiplex PCR; TCRdb keeps in-frame clones, though not all of them. The sample contains roughly 170,000 clones, around 67% of which appear only once. CDR1 is ENHRY and CDR2 is SYGVKD in the germline V gene. The junction had 2 bases not matched to a gene; V was cut back by 4 bases and J by 3 bases. This CDR3 spans 13 amino acids. This clone was counted between two and nine times. What was sequenced was peripheral blood. The rearrangement uses TRBV10-3 and TRBJ2-7, with TRBD1 identical over 8 bases. This clonotype originated in a woman older than 75 with acute or convalescent COVID-19. The CDR3 bases are TGTGCCATCAGTGGGGGACAGGACTACGAGCAGTACTTC. The encoded protein is CAISGGQDYEQYF.